This T cell receptor beta chain was identified in a study of technical replicates of blood from a few donors. Germline CDR1 reads SNHLY; CDR2 reads FYNNEI. Trimming took 5 bases from V and 6 from J; bases not matched to a gene: 5. CDR3 length equals 13 residues. Measured with immunoSEQ multiplex PCR; TCRdb has only the in-frame clones, and not every one. The table shows 45,000 to 60,000 clones, with about 95% occurring only once. V and J are TRBV2 and TRBJ2-7; 9 bases line up with TRBD1. The TCR sequence derives from a human donor in good health. Some clones in this sample may be carry-over from other donors' samples. The sequencing input was PBMCs. This CDR3 is CASSITGGAEQYF. The CDR3 DNA reads TGTGCCAGCAGTATTACAGGGGGCGCCGAGCAGTACTTC.